This T cell receptor beta chain was captured in a study of cytomegalovirus exposure and HLA in healthy donors. The study, taken as a whole, reports: CMV antigen specificity of a few CMV-associated chains was confirmed in vitro.

The CDR3 length is 15 residues. Germline CDR1 reads WSHSY; CDR2 reads SAAADI. In regard to this clone: No antigen is known for it.

PCR involved 60 Vbeta and 13 Jbeta primers. The protocol was immunoSEQ multiplex PCR, while the TCRdb copy is restricted to in-frame clones and leaves out a portion. The sample comprises 95,000 to 150,000 clones, around three fifths of which are singletons, and less than 9% rests with the top ten. This TCR came from a woman in her forties in good health and CMV-seropositive. Source material: PBMCs. The rearrangement joins TRBV10-2 to TRBJ2-5, with TRBD2 matching over 13 bases. The closer fit of TRBJ2-7 to the DNA end suggests the J call may be wrong. The DNA of the CDR3 is TGCGCCAGCACCGAAGGACTAGCGGGAGTCTACGAGCAGTACTTC. Translation: CASTEGLAGVYEQYF.